The present T cell receptor beta chain was sequenced within a study of beta chain features in type 1 diabetes. Findings and caveats of the study: There was a moderate but significant shortening of TCRB CDR3s in all four CD4+ subsets of Type 1 diabetes patients.

In this sample, this clone turned up many times. Its specificity is not known. The CDR3 loop spans 13 amino acids. CDR1 is LGHNA and CDR2 is YSLEER in the germline V gene. Trimming removed 4 bases from V and 4 bases from J; junction bases left unmatched: 3. The study reverse transcribed the entire isolated RNA, so it sequenced expressed TCRB transcripts. Data came from immunoSEQ multiplex PCR; TCRdb stores just in-frame clones and leaves some out. The data show around 110,000 clones, about a sixth seen once. The clonotype originates from a man aged 30 to 39 with type 1 diabetes. The sequenced sample consisted of central memory CD4+ T cells from blood. The chain has TRBV4-3 and TRBJ1-2, with 7 bases aligning to TRBD1. The CDR3 protein is CASSRTGLYGYTF. CDR3 coding DNA: TGCGCCAGCAGCCGGACAGGACTCTATGGCTACACCTTC.